This T cell receptor beta chain is drawn from a study of CD8+CD57+ T cells in acquired aplastic anemia. Across the whole study: Sorted CD4+ and CD8+ cells yielded around 3 ug of DNA on average.

Study-wide results and limits: Levels of CD8+ Simpson's diversity were not significantly distinct in patients versus controls.

This clonotype was seen many times. Its specificity is not known. Investigators profiled TCR beta VDJ and CDR3 from genomic DNA template. A single record per CDR3 protein comes from TCRdb applying MiXCR to the reads. The sample holds 150,000 to 200,000 distinct CDR3 sequences, 50% to 75% seen once. The germline V gene encodes CDR1 SGDLS and CDR2 YYNGEE. The V end was cut by 0 bases, the J end by 4 bases, with 10 bases between. This CDR3 contains 14 residues. The sequencing input was sorted CD4+, CD8+, or CD8+CD57+ T cells (not recorded which) from PBMCs. The origin of this receptor is a human donor with severe aplastic anemia or a healthy control (not recorded which). V gene TRBV9 combines with J gene TRBJ1-1, with D unresolved. In DNA, the CDR3 is TGTGCCAGCAGCGTAGGCGGGGTACGCACTGAAGCTTTCTTT. Amino acids: CASSVGGVRTEAFF.